This T cell receptor (beta chain) was sequenced for a study of blood T cell repertoires in COVID-19. The overall study: Samples taken during acute and convalescent COVID-19 were collected in the United States, Italy and Spain. PBMCs, B-cell-depleted T cells, or T cells provided the cDNA or gDNA that made up the material.

It was during active infection that Seattle patients were enrolled and then longitudinally followed. V lost 1 base, J lost 4 bases, and 15 bases stayed unmatched. The CDR3 sequence is 18 residues long. The germline V gene has CDR1 LNHNV and CDR2 YYDKDF (reference sequence). Authors' analysis steps: Reference gene primer amplification gave estimated nucleated cell counts. The table came from immunoSEQ multiplex PCR; TCRdb's copy has only in-frame clones and leaves some out. From that table come the V and J calls and clone size; the DNA was used to work out D and trimming. The sample has around 340,000 clones, 80% to 90% seen once.

This chain links TRBV15 with TRBJ1-1; TRBD1 aligns across 7 bases. The sequenced material came from peripheral blood. This clonotype was sampled from a woman aged 60-75 years with COVID-19, enrolled during active disease. Written as DNA, the CDR3 is TGTGCCACCAGCAGAGGGGCCAGCAGGGGGAAGTTTCGCACTGAAGCTTTCTTT. It translates to CATSRGASRGKFRTEAFF.